This T cell receptor beta chain was profiled in a study of response to subunit inactivated influenza vaccine. Points from the study as a whole: The authors offered the suggestion that each seasonal influenza vaccination recruits few new T cells.

Each CDR3 protein is one row after TCRdb ran MiXCR on the RT-PCR reads. The data show approximately 500,000 distinct CDR3 sequences, 10% to 15% seen once. A note on this clonotype: What it binds is unknown.

Germline CDR1 is SGHDT and CDR2 is YYEEEE. The ends were cut back, 4 bases at V and 6 bases at J, with 13 bases in the middle. The CDR3 sequence is 14 residues long. The sample here was PBMCs from blood, taken 35 to 45 days after vaccination. This clonotype was sampled from a middle-aged man who received an inactivated influenza vaccine. The V call is TRBV5-6, the J call TRBJ1-4; the D is unclear. DNA of the CDR3: TGTGCCAGCAGCCATGAGCCAGCCGATGAAAAACTGTTTTTT. This sequence encodes CASSHEPADEKLFF.